This TCR beta chain was retrieved from a study of cytomegalovirus exposure and HLA in healthy donors. Study results and limitations: What a later analysis showed was that several of the most significant clusters appeared linked to common viral pathogens.

CDR3 length: 13 residues. From germline, CDR1 is SGHTA and CDR2 FQGNSA. V gave up 5 bases and J gave up 5 bases, with 9 bases separating them. This clone was observed a handful of times. Its antigen remains unknown. PCR was performed using 60 Vbeta and 13 Jbeta primers. Profiling relied on immunoSEQ multiplex PCR, and the TCRdb table lists in-frame clones only, not all of them. The sample has some 170,000 clones; roughly 79% are singletons. Sequenced input: PBMCs. The gene calls are TRBV7-2 and TRBJ1-4, with D perhaps matching TRBD1 (5 bases). This TCR was recovered from a woman younger than 35 in good health and CMV-seropositive. The CDR3 here is CASSVGGNEKLFF. The CDR3 DNA reads as TGTGCCAGCAGCGTCGGGGGGAATGAAAAACTGTTTTTT.